Listed below are T cell receptor beta chains from one sample, sequenced in a study of Ad26.COV2.S vaccination and SARS-CoV-2 variants. The data were produced by immunoSEQ multiplex PCR, yet TCRdb's version contains in-frame clones alone and is incomplete. Here the sample spans 500,000 or so clones, 85% to 90% being singletons. The starting material was peripheral blood, obtained in a trial of Ad26.COV2.S vaccine versus placebo. The receptors stem from a person aged 18-65 years who received the Ad26.COV2.S COVID-19 vaccine or a placebo. Both conserved end residues are part of each CDR3. Each record gives: V gene, clone size, D gene, J gene, CDR3 DNA, CDR3 protein. D genes are given only for firm matches. Size is omitted from some rows. Given values are once, few, many or a class for expanded clones.

TRBV27	-	TRBD2	TRBJ2-1	TGTGCCAGCGCCCTTACCGGAGCGGGAGGGAGGAACAATGAGCAGTTCTTC	CASALTGAGGRNNEQFF
TRBV11-3	-	-	TRBJ2-1	TGTGCCAGCAGCTCAGCGACGGGAGTCTACAATGAGCAGTTCTTC	CASSSATGVYNEQFF
TRBV5-1	-	-	TRBJ2-1	TGCGCCAGCAGCTTGGACCTGCCCAATGAGCAGTTCTTC	CASSLDLPNEQFF
TRBV5-1	-	-	TRBJ2-2	TGCGCCAGCAGCTCCTCACCAAACACCGGGGAGCTGTTTTTT	CASSSSPNTGELFF
TRBV27	-	-	TRBJ2-1	TGTGCCAGCAGTTTCGGGCAGGGGGGGTACAATGAGCAGTTCTTC	CASSFGQGGYNEQFF
TRBV30	-	-	TRBJ1-5	TGTGCCTGGGGGGCGAGTAACTACAATCAGCCCCAGCATTTT	CAWGASNYNQPQHF
TRBV6-6	-	-	TRBJ2-1	TGTGCCAGCAGTTTACTAGGTGTGGCTGAGCAGTTCTTC	CASSLLGVAEQFF
TRBV19	-	TRBD1	TRBJ1-2	TGTGCCAGGACGAGGCTCGTGCGACAGGGGCCCAACTATGGCTACACCTTC	CARTRLVRQGPNYGYTF
TRBV11-3	-	-	TRBJ2-3	TGTGCCAGCAGCTTAGCGGGCATGGGGCAGGGGCACGGATCAGATACGCAGTATTTT	CASSLAGMGQGHGSDTQYF
TRBV12-3/TRBV12-4	-	-	TRBJ1-5	TGTGCCAGCAGTCGCCAGGATCAGCCCCAGCATTTT	CASSRQDQPQHF
TRBV6-1	-	TRBD2	TRBJ2-1	TGTGCCAGCAGTGAAACTAGCGGGAGTAACGATGAGCAGTTCTTC	CASSETSGSNDEQFF
TRBV7-7	-	-	TRBJ2-1	TGTGCCAGCAGCCCAAATTTGGGGAATGAGCAGTTCTTC	CASSPNLGNEQFF
TRBV7-9	-	-	TRBJ1-1	TGTGCCAGCAGCTTATGGAGTGGAACTGAAGCTTTCTTT	CASSLWSGTEAFF
TRBV7-9	few	-	TRBJ2-2	TGTGCCAGCAGCTTTGGGCGGGGCGTCACCTACACCGGGGAGCTGTTTTTT	CASSFGRGVTYTGELFF
TRBV19	-	-	TRBJ2-3	TGTGCCAGTAGTCCCCCCCATCCCGGGGGCACAGATACGCAGTATTTT	CASSPPHPGGTDTQYF
TRBV3-1/TRBV3-2	-	-	TRBJ2-3	TGTGCCAGCAGCCAATTAAAAGGGACTTCTCGGGGACCAGATACGCAGTATTTT	CASSQLKGTSRGPDTQYF
TRBV5-1	-	TRBD1	TRBJ1-2	TGCGCCAGCAGTCTGTTTCAACAGGGGCCTGGCTACACCTTC	CASSLFQQGPGYTF
TRBV3-1/TRBV3-2	-	TRBD1	TRBJ1-5	TGTGCCAGCAGCCAACAGACAGGGCATCAGCCCCAGCATTTT	CASSQQTGHQPQHF
TRBV15	-	-	TRBJ2-5	TGTGCCACCAGCAGACCATCGGCCCCTGATGGAGAGACCCAGTACTTC	CATSRPSAPDGETQYF
TRBV5-1	-	-	TRBJ1-1	TGCGCCAGCAAGCCCCGTTTGATGAACACTGAAGCTTTCTTT	CASKPRLMNTEAFF
TRBV7-7	-	-	TRBJ1-3	TGTGCTAGCAGCTTCGCGGAGGGAAACACCATATATTTT	CASSFAEGNTIYF
TRBV12-3/TRBV12-4	-	-	TRBJ1-1	TGTGCCAGCAGTCTCTATTCGGGCACTGAAGCTTTCTTT	CASSLYSGTEAFF
TRBV24-1	few	-	TRBJ1-5	TGTGCCACCAGTGACTCACGCGTCGCGGGACCCAGCAATCAGCCCCAGCATTTT	CATSDSRVAGPSNQPQHF
TRBV12-3/TRBV12-4	-	-	TRBJ1-6	TGTGCCAGCAGTCCATCCGGGTCACCCCTCCACTTT	CASSPSGSPLHF
TRBV28	-	TRBD1	TRBJ1-2	TGTGCCAGCAGTCTCCGGGACAGGGGGCGCGTTGGCTACACCTTC	CASSLRDRGRVGYTF
TRBV7-3	-	TRBD2	TRBJ2-5	TGTGCCAGCAGCTCGGGGACTAGCAGGTCGGAGACCCAGTACTTC	CASSSGTSRSETQYF
TRBV4-1	-	TRBD2	TRBJ2-1	TGCGCCAGCAGGCTGGCAGTAGCGGGAGTGGCCGGTGAGCAGTTCTTC	CASRLAVAGVAGEQFF
TRBV19	-	-	TRBJ2-7	TGTGCCAGTAGTATAGGAGGGGCGATATCCTACGAGCAGTACTTC	CASSIGGAISYEQYF
TRBV29-1	-	TRBD1	TRBJ2-5	TGCAGCGGGAACAGGGGGTGGGGTGAGACCCAGTACTTC	CSGNRGWGETQYF
TRBV3-1/TRBV3-2	-	-	TRBJ2-1	TGTGCCAGCAGCCAAGAATCGGACGGGGAAGGCGACAATGAGCAGTTCTTC	CASSQESDGEGDNEQFF
TRBV11-2	-	-	TRBJ2-5	TGTGCCAGCAGCTTTTTTGGTGGGGAAGGAGAGACCCAGTACTTC	CASSFFGGEGETQYF
TRBV7-9	-	-	TRBJ2-7	TGTGCCAGCAGCCCCGTGGCGCGGGGCGAGCAGTACTTC	CASSPVARGEQYF
TRBV5-6	-	-	TRBJ1-4	TGTGCCAGCAGCTTGGCAGGGAAAGGGGTGGATGAAAAACTGTTTTTT	CASSLAGKGVDEKLFF
TRBV10-3	-	-	TRBJ2-1	TGTGCCATCAGTGAGATGCGGGTGACGTTATACAATGAGCAGTTCTTC	CAISEMRVTLYNEQFF
TRBV7-2	-	-	TRBJ2-1	TGTGCCAGCCTCCCCCATTCGGGGGATGAGCAGTTCTTC	CASLPHSGDEQFF
TRBV6-2/TRBV6-3	-	-	TRBJ1-5	TGTGCCAGCAGTGACTTACAGCCCTCCTGGCCCCAGCATTTT	CASSDLQPSWPQHF
TRBV4-3	-	-	TRBJ1-6	TGCGCCAGCAGCCCACTCGCGCGAGGGCAGGCACCCCTCCACTTT	CASSPLARGQAPLHF
TRBV28	-	-	TRBJ1-1	TGTGCCAGCAGCTCAGCCTACACTGAAGCTTTCTTT	CASSSAYTEAFF
TRBV6-5	-	-	TRBJ1-6	TGTGCCAGCAGAGCCGGGTTTGATTCACCCCTCCACTTT	CASRAGFDSPLHF
TRBV28	once	-	TRBJ1-6	TGTGCCAGCAGTTTGGGGTATAATTCACCCCTCCACTTT	CASSLGYNSPLHF
TRBV18	-	TRBD2	TRBJ2-3	TGTGCCAGCTCACCAGGGAGGGGTGCGCCAGATACGCAGTATTTT	CASSPGRGAPDTQYF
TRBV25-1	-	TRBD1	TRBJ1-1	TGTGCCAGCAGTGCCAGGGGGAAAATAAGGAGCACTGAAGCTTTCTTT	CASSARGKIRSTEAFF
TRBV10-3	-	-	TRBJ2-4	TGTGCCAGCCGGGAGACCCCGCAAGCCAAAAACATTCAGTACTTC	CASRETPQAKNIQYF
TRBV2	-	TRBD1	TRBJ1-3	TGTGCCAGCACCGGGACAGGGCGCGGAAACACCATATATTTT	CASTGTGRGNTIYF
TRBV19	once	TRBD2	TRBJ2-3	TGTGCCAGTAGTCGGCTAGCGGGGGGCCCAGATACGCAGTATTTT	CASSRLAGGPDTQYF
TRBV7-2	-	-	TRBJ2-1	TGTGCCAGCAGCTTAGTCCGGGATGAGCAGTTCTTC	CASSLVRDEQFF
TRBV27	once	-	TRBJ2-7	TGTGCCAGCACCACAAGGGAGTGGGGATTTCGGCCCCTCGAGCAGTACTTC	CASTTREWGFRPLEQYF
TRBV5-8	-	-	TRBJ1-3	TGTGCCAGCAGCTTGGAACTCGGATTAAGCTCTGGAAACACCATATATTTT	CASSLELGLSSGNTIYF
TRBV6-5	-	TRBD1	TRBJ2-3	TGTGCCAGCAGTATCTTCAGGGGGCGCACAGATACGCAGTATTTT	CASSIFRGRTDTQYF
TRBV27	-	-	TRBJ2-1	TGTGCCAGCAGTTTATCGATGTTAAATGAGCAGTTCTTC	CASSLSMLNEQFF
TRBV10-3	-	TRBD1	TRBJ2-1	TGTGCCATCAGTGACACAGGCAGGGGACAGGGGGGCTACAATGAGCAGTTCTTC	CAISDTGRGQGGYNEQFF
TRBV7-9	-	-	TRBJ2-2	TGTGCCAGCAGTTCTTACCGGGAGCTGTTTTTT	CASSSYRELFF
TRBV6-2/TRBV6-3	-	TRBD2	TRBJ2-4	TGTGCCAGCAGTTCCGGGACTAGCGCCTTTTTAGCCAAAAACATTCAGTACTTC	CASSSGTSAFLAKNIQYF
TRBV6-5	-	-	TRBJ1-4	TGTGCCACCAGGACAACCCCAACTAATGAAAAACTGTTTTTT	CATRTTPTNEKLFF
TRBV28	-	TRBD1	TRBJ1-1	TGTGCCAGCAGGCCCGGACAGGTAAACACTGAAGCTTTCTTT	CASRPGQVNTEAFF